This T cell receptor (beta chain) was obtained from a study of cytomegalovirus exposure and HLA in healthy donors. Overall study findings and caveats: Accurate prediction of most subjects' HLA-A and HLA-B alleles from TCR beta sequences was reported. It was likely that a cluster of highly shared sequence variants was a sequencing artifact. TCR beta chain V- and J-gene trimming was linked, in a later analysis, to a missense variant in DCLRE1C. Cytomegalovirus-associated status was assigned to some 180 TCR beta chains.

This clone was seen a few times. Antigen: not known. 13 Jbeta primers and 60 Vbeta primers were used for the PCR. The assay was immunoSEQ multiplex PCR, and TCRdb's table has in-frame clones only and misses some. The sample has roughly 150,000 clones, nearly 80% seen once; the top ten hold about 0.64%. Trimming removed 4 bases from V and 9 bases from J; junction bases left unmatched: 2. Germline CDR1 and CDR2: LGHNA and YSLEER. The length of the CDR3 is 14 residues. The chain combines TRBV4-3 with TRBJ2-1; 14 bases align to TRBD2. This clonotype originated in a male donor in good health and CMV-seronegative. The sample was PBMCs. The CDR3 DNA reads as TGCGCCAGCAGCCTCGGACTAGCGGGAGGTGAGCAGTTCTTC. It yields the protein CASSLGLAGGEQFF.